These 30 T cell receptor beta chains came from one sample sequenced in a study of OX40 agonist ivuxolimab in advanced cancers. Some clones are missing from TCRdb's copy, which holds only in-frame ones; the method was immunoSEQ multiplex PCR. The repertoire holds about 70,000 clones, with 86% as singletons. Sequencing used CD4+ or CD8+ T cells sorted from blood, obtained in a trial of the OX40 agonist ivuxolimab. All receptors come from an adult with an advanced solid tumor such as melanoma, head and neck, liver or kidney cancer.

This clone was counted a few times. V and J are TRBV28 and TRBJ1-2; 7 bases line up with TRBD1. Unmatched junction bases numbered 16, after V lost 9 bases and J lost 3 bases. This CDR3 has 16 residues. CDR1 and CDR2 (germline): MDHEN, SYDVKM. In nucleotides, the CDR3 is TGTGCCAGTACATTCCCCTCGGGACAGCTCGACTATGGCTACACCTTC. Protein sequence: CASTFPSGQLDYGYTF.

This chain joins TRBV30 and TRBJ1-6, with TRBD1 as a possible D gene (5 bases). CDR1 is GTSNPN and CDR2 is SVGIG in the germline V gene (reference sequence). CDR3 length: 14 residues. Trimming took off 2 bases at V and 9 bases at J, with 14 bases between the two ends. The CDR3 sequence: CAWSLGRTGSPLHF. The CDR3 bases are TGTGCCTGGAGTTTGGGGCGGACGGGTTCACCCCTCCACTTT.

This rearrangement joins TRBV5-1 to TRBJ1-3, with a possible D match to TRBD1 (5 bases). The CDR3 has 15 amino acids. V lost 0 bases, J lost 0 bases, and 7 bases lay in between. Germline V CDR1 and CDR2: SGHRS, YFSETQ. The DNA for the CDR3 is TGCGCCAGCAGCTTGGGAGGGGCCTCTGGAAACACCATATATTTT. As protein: CASSLGGASGNTIYF.

This sequence joins TRBV5-1 and TRBJ1-3; D is undetermined. Germline lookup yields CDR1 SGHRS and CDR2 YFSETQ. Trimming shortened V by 0 bases and J by 0 bases, and 10 bases separated the two germline ends. This CDR3 contains 16 residues. The CDR3 sequence: CASSLEGGSSGNTIYF. The CDR3 DNA follows: TGCGCCAGCAGCTTGGAGGGCGGAAGCTCTGGAAACACCATATATTTT.

V and J are TRBV5-1 and TRBJ2-5; D might be TRBD1 or TRBD2, each matching 5 bases. This CDR3 is 13 amino acids long. V dropped 7 bases and J dropped 3 bases, with 13 bases sitting between them. CDR1 is SGHRS and CDR2 is YFSETQ in the germline V gene. CDR3 amino acids: CASQRAREETQYF. The CDR3 region has the DNA TGCGCCAGCCAGAGGGCCAGGGAAGAGACCCAGTACTTC.

The CDR3 nucleotides read TGTGCCAGCGGACGTGACAGGGGACTCGGGGACGAGCAGTACTTC. The encoded protein is CASGRDRGLGDEQYF. The chain is built from TRBV2 and TRBJ2-7; TRBD1 matches 8 bases. J was trimmed by 5 bases and V by 8 bases; bases with no gene match: 14. The germline gives CDR1 SNHLY, CDR2 FYNNEI. This CDR3 comprises 15 residues. The full variable domain, in which reference TRBV2 and TRBJ2-7 provide the parts outside the CDR3, is EPEVTQTPSHQVTQMGQEVILRCVPISNHLYFYWYRQILGQKVEFLVSFYNNEISEKSEIFDDQFSVERPDGSNFTLKIRSTKLEDSAMYFCASGRDRGLGDEQYFGPGTRLTVT.

This sequence joins TRBV4-1 and TRBJ2-1; perhaps TRBD2 as D (5 bases). Trimming pared 4 bases from V and 1 base from J, leaving 20 bases between. CDR1 MGHRA and CDR2 YSYEKL come from the germline V gene. The CDR3 totals 18 residues. Written as DNA, the CDR3 is TGCGCCAGCAGCCCCCCGGTTGGGTGGAAGCGGTCCTACAATGAGCAGTTCTTC. It is translated as CASSPPVGWKRSYNEQFF.

The J gene is TRBJ2-1, the V gene TRBV7-3; unclear D gene. Deletions cut 7 bases from V and 13 bases from J, with 8 bases between. In germline, CDR1 is SGHTA, CDR2 FQGTGA. The CDR3 has 9 residues. CDR3 sequence reads: CASISGQFF. In DNA form, the CDR3 reads TGTGCCAGCATCTCCGGCCAGTTCTTC.

The genes are TRBV5-1 and TRBJ1-3; D unclear. The V gene's germline CDR1 is SGHRS and CDR2 YFSETQ. This CDR3 has 14 residues. V shed 4 bases and J shed 1 base, with 9 bases lying between them. The CDR3 protein is CASSEGISGNTIYF. Written as DNA, the CDR3 is TGCGCCAGCAGCGAAGGAATTTCTGGAAACACCATATATTTT.

As DNA, the CDR3 is TGTGCCAGCAGCTTGGCTAGAATTGGCAGGATCATGAACACTGAAGCTTTCTTT. It yields the protein CASSLARIGRIMNTEAFF. The chain employs TRBV5-5 and TRBJ1-1; D is unresolved. V shed 0 bases and J shed 0 bases, with 18 bases lying between them. Germline-derived CDR1 and CDR2 are SGHKS and YYEKEE (reference sequence). CDR3 length: 18 amino acids.

This CDR3 reads CASSVGNYGYTF. CDR3 bases: TGTGCCAGCAGCGTCGGTAACTATGGCTACACCTTC. The chain links TRBV21-1 to TRBJ1-2. TRBV21-1 represents a pseudogene. The CDR3 has 12 amino acids.

A note on this clone: Other nucleotide sequences in the sample specify the same CDR3. The chain combines TRBV4-2 with TRBJ1-6; D may be TRBD1 (5 bases). The CDR3 runs 15 residues. V was trimmed by 7 bases and J by 5 bases, leaving 15 bases between them. CDR1 and CDR2 (germline): LGHNA, YNFKEQ. The CDR3 is CASTPSGTHNSPLHF. Here the CDR3 DNA reads TGTGCCAGCACCCCAAGTGGGACGCATAATTCACCCCTCCACTTT.

The table lists this clone with a count of one. The chain combines TRBV4-3 with TRBJ2-3; D remains ambiguous. Germline values: CDR1 LGHNA, CDR2 YSLEER. The CDR3 extends over 14 amino acids. V was pared by 0 bases and J by 2 bases, with 6 bases between. This chain's CDR3 is CASSQDGTTDTQYF. In DNA form, the CDR3 reads TGCGCCAGCAGCCAAGATGGTACCACAGATACGCAGTATTTT.

The chain couples TRBV30 to TRBJ1-6; D possibly corresponds to TRBD1 (6 bases). Trimming removed 7 bases at V and 7 bases at J, with 17 bases between. CDR1 and CDR2 from the germline V gene are GTSNPN and SVGIG (reference sequence). This CDR3 comprises 14 residues. The CDR3 DNA follows: TGTGCCTCCGATGGGGGCCGAGAAAATTCACCCCTCCACTTT. Its translation is CASDGGRENSPLHF.

This sequence joins TRBV29-1 and TRBJ2-5, with a weak D call TRBD1 (6 bases). Looked up from germline, CDR1 is SQVTM and CDR2 is ANQGSEA. V lost 3 bases and J lost 2, with 16 bases in between. There are 15 residues in the CDR3. CDR3 sequence (DNA): TGCAGCGTTGAGGTGACAGGAACCACTCAAGAGACCCAGTACTTC. Encoded protein: CSVEVTGTTQETQYF.

CDR3 DNA sequence: TGTGCCAGCAGATTACAGGGGGCTCGAGGAAACACCATATATTTT. Translated, it gives CASRLQGARGNTIYF. V and J are TRBV6-9 and TRBJ1-3, with TRBD1 matching 9 bases. Germline CDR1 and CDR2: MNHGY and SVAAGI. Trimming removed 6 bases from V and 4 bases from J; junction bases left unmatched: 7. This CDR3 comprises 15 residues.

CDR3 amino acids: CASSSQGALYGYTF. The CDR3 nucleotides are TGCGCCAGCAGTTCCCAGGGGGCCCTCTATGGCTACACCTTC. This chain connects TRBV5-1 to TRBJ1-2; TRBD1 matches 8 bases. CDR3 length equals 14 residues. The V segment lost 5 bases and the J segment 4 bases; nucleotides outside the gene matches: 7. From germline, CDR1 is SGHRS and CDR2 YFSETQ.

This clone is labeled medium-sized. This chain joins TRBV6-5 and TRBJ2-5; 7 bases map to TRBD1. V lost 0 bases, J lost 2 bases, and 3 bases stayed unmatched. Per the germline V gene, CDR1 is MNHEY and CDR2 is SVGAGI. The CDR3 is 15 residues long. The CDR3 loop reads CASSYSGTVQETQYF. DNA for the CDR3: TGTGCCAGCAGTTACTCGGGGACAGTGCAAGAGACCCAGTACTTC.

The chain combines TRBV5-6 with TRBJ2-2; TRBD2 agrees at 13 bases. CDR3 length equals 14 residues. J lost 7 bases, V lost 8 bases, and 5 bases had no gene match. Germline CDR1 SGHDT, CDR2 YYEEEE. CDR3: CASGLAGASGELFF. CDR3 sequence (DNA): TGTGCCAGTGGACTAGCGGGGGCAAGCGGGGAGCTGTTTTTT.

This rearrangement joins TRBV9 to TRBJ2-1, with a possible D match to TRBD2 (6 bases). Per the germline V gene, CDR1 is SGDLS and CDR2 is YYNGEE. Trimming stripped 1 base from V and 8 bases from J, with 10 bases between. This CDR3 is built from 13 residues. Here the CDR3 reads CASSVSGRDEQFF. The CDR3 nucleotides read TGTGCCAGCAGCGTATCCGGGAGAGATGAGCAGTTCTTC.

About this clone itself: A read error may produce the germline difference seen at one junction end. V is TRBV9 and J is TRBJ1-3; tentative D call: TRBD1 (5 bases). The length of the CDR3 is 13 residues. Germline values: CDR1 SGDLS, CDR2 YYNGEE. The CDR3 loop reads CASSVGLLRDLNF. CDR3 nucleotides: TGTGCCAGCAGCGTAGGGCTACTCCGGGACCTTAATTTT.

The gene calls are TRBV18 and TRBJ2-1, with 8 bases identical to TRBD1. The CDR3 is 13 residues long. CDR1 KGHSH and CDR2 LQKENI come from the germline V gene. V was clipped by 6 bases and J by 8 bases; unmatched bases: 6. The CDR3 region is CASSRTGLDEQFF. Written as DNA, the CDR3 is TGTGCCAGCTCGCGGACAGGGTTGGATGAGCAGTTCTTC.

This clone has just a few counts. V gene TRBV5-5 combines with J gene TRBJ2-7; D uncertain. The CDR3 has 13 amino acids. Per the germline V gene, CDR1 is SGHKS and CDR2 is YYEKEE (reference sequence). The V end lost 1 base, the J end lost 2 bases, and 7 bases lay between the germline ends. Here the CDR3 reads CASSLRVAYEQYF. The CDR3 bases are TGTGCCAGCAGCTTGAGAGTAGCCTACGAGCAGTACTTC.

V gene TRBV9 combines with J gene TRBJ1-1, with D hard to call. Germline loops: CDR1 SGDLS, CDR2 YYNGEE. The germline V and J ends were trimmed by 0 bases and 1 base, with 7 bases remaining between them. This CDR3 has 14 amino acids. The CDR3 loop reads CASSVATGNTEAFF. The CDR3, as DNA: TGTGCCAGCAGCGTAGCTACGGGGAACACTGAAGCTTTCTTT.

This chain connects TRBV29-1 to TRBJ1-2, with D maybe TRBD1 (6 bases). Deletions cut 4 bases from V and 2 bases from J, with 11 bases between. CDR1 and CDR2 from the germline V gene are SQVTM and ANQGSEA. This CDR3 has 13 amino acids. In DNA, the CDR3 is TGCAGCGTTGGGGCAGGGGAAAACTATGGCTACACCTTC. It specifies CSVGAGENYGYTF.

This chain links TRBV29-1 with TRBJ2-1, with D tentatively TRBD2 (5 bases). Germline V gene lookup returns CDR1 SQVTM and CDR2 ANQGSEA. Trimming removed 7 bases from V and 7 bases from J, with 11 bases in between. CDR3 length equals 11 residues. CDR3 amino acids: CSAIARNEQFF. CDR3 in DNA: TGCAGCGCCATAGCGCGGAATGAGCAGTTCTTC.

This sequence joins TRBV5-1 and TRBJ2-1, with TRBD2 matching 9 bases. With 0 bases clipped from V and 6 bases from J, the junction kept 7 bases outside the gene matches. The CDR3 covers 16 residues. Germline V lookup: CDR1 SGHRS, CDR2 YFSETQ. The CDR3 coding sequence is TGCGCCAGCAGCTTGGAGGGCGGGGGGGCCGTCAATGAGCAGTTCTTC. Amino acids: CASSLEGGGAVNEQFF.

The rearrangement uses TRBV7-3 and TRBJ2-7, with 8 bases that match TRBD1. The CDR3 has 13 residues. Trimming at V came to 6 bases and at J to 5 bases, leaving 6 bases not matched to a gene. Per the germline V gene, CDR1 is SGHTA and CDR2 is FQGTGA. CDR3: CASSPAQGDEQYF. The CDR3 DNA reads TGTGCCAGCAGTCCAGCACAGGGGGACGAGCAGTACTTC. Full variable domain (missing parts from reference TRBV7-3 and TRBJ2-7): GAGVSQTPSNKVTEKGKYVELRCDPISGHTALYWYRQSLGQGPEFLIYFQGTGAADDSGLPNDRFFAVRPEGSVSTLKIQRTERGDSAVYLCASSPAQGDEQYFGPGTRLTVT.

This rearrangement joins TRBV6-5 to TRBJ1-1, with a tentative D call TRBD1 (6 bases). The V gene lost 6 bases and the J gene lost 1 base, with 15 bases spanning the gap. The CDR3 totals 15 residues. CDR1 and CDR2 (germline): MNHEY, SVGAGI. The CDR3 loop is CASRPPGGPNTEAFF. DNA of the CDR3: TGTGCCAGCAGACCGCCGGGGGGCCCGAACACTGAAGCTTTCTTT.

The chain has TRBV4-1 and TRBJ2-2, with D possibly matching TRBD2 (6 bases). This CDR3 contains 17 residues. Trimming took 1 base from V and 0 from J, leaving 12 bases between them. Germline CDR1 MGHRA, CDR2 YSYEKL. CDR3 in DNA: TGCGCCAGCAGCCAAGCGCGGGGACGCGCGAACACCGGGGAGCTGTTTTTT. Translated: CASSQARGRANTGELFF.